A selection of T cell receptor beta chains follows, all from one sample in a study of control samples from healthy donors and cancer patients. Measured with immunoSEQ multiplex PCR; TCRdb has only the in-frame clones, and not every one. The sample carries some 79,000 clones, over 75% recorded once. The sample was blood. Receptors were obtained from a man aged 45-65 years in good health. CDR3s include the opening cysteine and the closing phenylalanine or tryptophan. Each record gives: CDR3 protein, CDR3 DNA, D gene, clone size, J gene, V gene. A D gene is named only where the DNA matches it firmly. Size is omitted from some rows. Given values are once, few, many or a class for expanded clones.

CDR3 protein: CASSPPGAYGYTF; CDR3 DNA: TGTGCCAGCAGCCCGCCCGGCGCCTATGGCTACACCTTC; D gene: NA; clone size: NA; J gene: TRBJ1-2; V gene: TRBV6-6
CDR3 protein: CASSTSGQKSYEQYF; CDR3 DNA: TGTGCCAGCAGCACCTCGGGACAAAAGTCCTACGAGCAGTACTTC; D gene: NA; clone size: NA; J gene: TRBJ2-7; V gene: TRBV7-2
CDR3 protein: CASLGNTEAFF; CDR3 DNA: TGTGCCAGCTTGGGTAACACTGAAGCTTTCTTT; D gene: NA; clone size: once; J gene: TRBJ1-1; V gene: TRBV2
CDR3 protein: CASSLRGGATSGNEQFF; CDR3 DNA: TGTGCCAGCAGCTTGAGGGGGGGGGCTACAAGCGGCAATGAGCAGTTCTTC; D gene: NA; clone size: few; J gene: TRBJ2-1; V gene: TRBV11-3
CDR3 protein: CASSGPPLGQENTEAFF; CDR3 DNA: TGTGCCAGCAGCGGGCCCCCTTTGGGGCAGGAGAACACTGAAGCTTTCTTT; D gene: NA; clone size: NA; J gene: TRBJ1-1; V gene: TRBV21-1
CDR3 protein: CASSRTSGSDTQYF; CDR3 DNA: TGTGCCAGCAGTCGGACTAGCGGCTCAGATACGCAGTATTTT; D gene: TRBD2; clone size: NA; J gene: TRBJ2-3; V gene: TRBV2
CDR3 protein: CASSPTTTGYEQYF; CDR3 DNA: TGCGCCAGCAGCCCCACCACCACCGGGTACGAGCAGTACTTC; D gene: NA; clone size: NA; J gene: TRBJ2-7; V gene: TRBV5-1
CDR3 protein: CASSGRTSGGPSSYNEQFF; CDR3 DNA: TGTGCCAGCAGTGGAAGGACTAGCGGGGGCCCGAGCTCCTACAATGAGCAGTTCTTC; D gene: TRBD2; clone size: NA; J gene: TRBJ2-1; V gene: TRBV27
CDR3 protein: CASSRQGLIPANYGYTF; CDR3 DNA: TGTGCCAGCAGCCGACAGGGGTTAATACCCGCTAACTATGGCTACACCTTC; D gene: TRBD1; clone size: NA; J gene: TRBJ1-2; V gene: TRBV7-9
CDR3 protein: CASSNLQGAHREEGYTF; CDR3 DNA: TGCGCCAGCAGTAACCTACAGGGGGCGCATCGGGAAGAGGGCTACACCTTC; D gene: TRBD1; clone size: NA; J gene: TRBJ1-2; V gene: TRBV10-1
CDR3 protein: CASSQDRTSGTTDTQYF; CDR3 DNA: TGCGCCAGCAGCCAAGACCGGACTAGCGGGACCACAGATACGCAGTATTTT; D gene: TRBD2; clone size: NA; J gene: TRBJ2-3; V gene: TRBV4-1
CDR3 protein: CASSFGQFTGELFF; CDR3 DNA: TGTGCCAGCAGTTTCGGACAGTTCACCGGGGAGCTGTTTTTT; D gene: NA; clone size: NA; J gene: TRBJ2-2; V gene: TRBV27
CDR3 protein: CASSLNRAGNNEQFF; CDR3 DNA: TGTGCCAGCAGCTTAAACCGGGCAGGAAACAATGAGCAGTTCTTC; D gene: NA; clone size: NA; J gene: TRBJ2-1; V gene: TRBV11-3
CDR3 protein: CASNTRGLTGELFF; CDR3 DNA: TGTGCCAGCAATACCCGGGGTTTAACCGGGGAGCTGTTTTTT; D gene: NA; clone size: NA; J gene: TRBJ2-2; V gene: TRBV7-2
CDR3 protein: CASSYDGSETQYF; CDR3 DNA: TGTGCCAGCAGTTACGATGGGTCAGAGACCCAGTACTTC; D gene: NA; clone size: NA; J gene: TRBJ2-5; V gene: TRBV6-5
CDR3 protein: CASSLGRGRDTDTQYF; CDR3 DNA: TGTGCCAGCAGCTTAGGACGGGGACGGGACACAGATACGCAGTATTTT; D gene: NA; clone size: NA; J gene: TRBJ2-3; V gene: TRBV7-9
CDR3 protein: CASSPPGMRNGYTF; CDR3 DNA: TGCGCCAGCAGCCCCCCGGGTATGAGGAATGGCTACACCTTC; D gene: NA; clone size: NA; J gene: TRBJ1-2; V gene: TRBV4-1
CDR3 protein: CASSFPREGIQYF; CDR3 DNA: TGCGCCAGCAGCTTCCCCAGGGAAGGCATTCAGTACTTC; D gene: NA; clone size: NA; J gene: TRBJ2-4; V gene: TRBV5-1
CDR3 protein: CASSFLGGTGSLSPLHF; CDR3 DNA: TGTGCCAGCAGCTTTCTCGGGGGGACAGGGTCCCTATCACCCCTCCACTTT; D gene: TRBD1; clone size: once; J gene: TRBJ1-6; V gene: TRBV7-9
CDR3 protein: CASSPPGGVNEKLFF; CDR3 DNA: TGTGCCAGCTCACCACCCGGGGGGGTTAATGAAAAACTGTTTTTT; D gene: NA; clone size: few; J gene: TRBJ1-4; V gene: TRBV18
CDR3 protein: CASRYRQGSYGYTF; CDR3 DNA: TGTGCCAGCCGCTATCGACAGGGATCCTATGGCTACACCTTC; D gene: TRBD1; clone size: once; J gene: TRBJ1-2; V gene: TRBV5-4
CDR3 protein: CSARDGGQQYF; CDR3 DNA: TGCAGTGCTAGAGATGGGGGACAGCAGTACTTC; D gene: NA; clone size: NA; J gene: TRBJ2-7; V gene: TRBV20-1
CDR3 protein: CASSRDYGYTF; CDR3 DNA: TGTGCCAGCAGCAGGGACTATGGCTACACCTTC; D gene: NA; clone size: NA; J gene: TRBJ1-2; V gene: TRBV9
CDR3 protein: CASSLGWTEAFF; CDR3 DNA: TGCGCCAGCAGCTTGGGCTGGACTGAAGCTTTCTTT; D gene: NA; clone size: once; J gene: TRBJ1-1; V gene: TRBV5-1
CDR3 protein: CASSLGGKTGEAFF; CDR3 DNA: TGTGCCAGCAGCTTAGGGGGCAAAACTGGTGAAGCTTTCTTT; D gene: NA; clone size: NA; J gene: TRBJ1-1; V gene: TRBV11-2
CDR3 protein: CASRLAGPQSADTQYF; CDR3 DNA: TGTGCCAGCAGGCTAGCGGGGCCGCAAAGCGCAGATACGCAGTATTTT; D gene: TRBD2; clone size: NA; J gene: TRBJ2-3; V gene: TRBV5-6
CDR3 protein: CSGAEAARGSTIYF; CDR3 DNA: TGCAGCGGGGCGGAGGCGGCAAGAGGGAGCACCATATATTTT; D gene: NA; clone size: NA; J gene: TRBJ1-3; V gene: TRBV29-1
CDR3 protein: CASTLLPTDTQYF; CDR3 DNA: TGCGCCAGTACCCTTTTACCCACAGATACGCAGTATTTT; D gene: NA; clone size: NA; J gene: TRBJ2-3; V gene: TRBV5-1
CDR3 protein: CASSLTQSVREQYF; CDR3 DNA: TGTGCCAGCAGCTTGACACAGTCTGTAAGAGAGCAGTACTTC; D gene: NA; clone size: NA; J gene: TRBJ2-7; V gene: TRBV5-5
CDR3 protein: CASSLNARVEQFF; CDR3 DNA: TGTGCCAGCAGCTTGAACGCTAGAGTTGAGCAGTTCTTC; D gene: NA; clone size: NA; J gene: TRBJ2-1; V gene: TRBV5-6
CDR3 protein: CASSLRTGYEAFF; CDR3 DNA: TGTGCCAGCAGCTTAAGGACAGGGTATGAAGCTTTCTTT; D gene: TRBD1; clone size: NA; J gene: TRBJ1-1; V gene: TRBV11-2
CDR3 protein: CASSPGGLLSSEKLFF; CDR3 DNA: TGTGCCAGCAGCCCCGGGGGGTTGTTATCTTCCGAAAAACTGTTTTTT; D gene: NA; clone size: NA; J gene: TRBJ1-4; V gene: TRBV11-2
CDR3 protein: CASRGDSNYEQYF; CDR3 DNA: TGTGCCAGCAGAGGGGACTCAAACTACGAGCAGTACTTC; D gene: NA; clone size: NA; J gene: TRBJ2-7; V gene: TRBV2
CDR3 protein: CASSLISPNTEAFF; CDR3 DNA: TGTGCCAGCAGTCTGATCTCACCGAACACTGAAGCTTTCTTT; D gene: NA; clone size: NA; J gene: TRBJ1-1; V gene: TRBV19
CDR3 protein: CASSIEKPKSSYNSPLHF; CDR3 DNA: TGTGCCAGTAGTATAGAGAAGCCGAAAAGCTCCTATAATTCACCCCTCCACTTT; D gene: NA; clone size: NA; J gene: TRBJ1-6; V gene: TRBV19
CDR3 protein: CASSLDQGADTGELFF; CDR3 DNA: TGTGCCAGCAGCTTGGATCAGGGGGCGGACACCGGGGAGCTGTTTTTT; D gene: TRBD1; clone size: once; J gene: TRBJ2-2; V gene: TRBV7-6
CDR3 protein: CASDKTSGGNTGELFF; CDR3 DNA: TGTGCCAGTGACAAGACTAGCGGGGGCAACACCGGGGAGCTGTTTTTT; D gene: TRBD2; clone size: NA; J gene: TRBJ2-2; V gene: TRBV19
CDR3 protein: CASRRTGQSETQYF; CDR3 DNA: TGTGCCAGCCGAAGGACAGGGCAGAGCGAGACCCAGTACTTC; D gene: TRBD1; clone size: NA; J gene: TRBJ2-5; V gene: TRBV27
CDR3 protein: CASSFMTVYEQYF; CDR3 DNA: TGTGCCAGCAGTTTTATGACGGTTTACGAGCAGTACTTC; D gene: NA; clone size: NA; J gene: TRBJ2-7; V gene: TRBV7-2
CDR3 protein: CASSGLLGDTQYF; CDR3 DNA: TGTGCCAGCAGCGGACTCCTCGGAGATACGCAGTATTTT; D gene: NA; clone size: once; J gene: TRBJ2-3; V gene: TRBV6-4
CDR3 protein: CASSRTRGELHF; CDR3 DNA: TGTGCCAGCAGTCGGACAAGGGGCGAACTCCACTTT; D gene: NA; clone size: NA; J gene: TRBJ1-6; V gene: TRBV27
CDR3 protein: CASSIPGQGTPLHF; CDR3 DNA: TGTGCCAGTAGTATTCCCGGACAGGGGACACCCCTCCACTTT; D gene: TRBD1; clone size: NA; J gene: TRBJ1-6; V gene: TRBV19